This T cell receptor beta chain derives from a study of blood T cells in healthy people across ages. CDR3 length: 15 amino acids. Germline lookup yields CDR1 MNHNY and CDR2 SVGAGI (reference sequence). Study-wide findings and caveats: What prevented conclusive comparison of naive and antigen-experienced cells was that PBMCs were unsorted. Versus aged donors, long-lived donors had higher diversity and more naive CD4+ cells. TCR beta diversity was tightly associated with the proportion of naive T cells.

On this clonotype itself: Its antigen remains unidentified. A much larger clone sits a single nucleotide away, making a read error possible.

Together with a sample-barcoded 5' primer, a J-beta primer mix was included in a second PCR lasting about 7 to 12 cycles. Through a template-switch adaptor with 12 random nucleotides, each cDNA molecule received a tag. TCRdb re-called the 5' RACE reads with MiXCR, one entry per CDR3 protein. Among around 580,000 distinct CDR3 sequences listed, 40% to 55% were seen once. This chain uses TRBV6-6 with TRBJ1-2; the match to TRBD1 covers 9 bases. The clonotype comes from a man aged 80 or over in good health. The material sequenced was blood. Written as DNA, the CDR3 is TGTACCAGCAGTTACGTAGGACAGGGGTCGTATGGCTACACCTTC. Its translation: CTSSYVGQGSYGYTF.